The rows below give T cell receptor beta chains drawn from one sample of a study of beta chain features in type 1 diabetes. Repertoires were generated with immunoSEQ multiplex PCR, while TCRdb's copy carries only in-frame clones and drops some. The repertoire holds 250,000 to 350,000 clones, 15% seen once, with 0.015% to 0.017% in the top ten. Sequencing was done on a sample of naive CD4+ T cells from blood. The source is a man aged 18 to 29 with type 1 diabetes. Both conserved end residues are part of each CDR3. The D gene is left open where the match is weak. Where a row states a size, it is once, few, many or the class of an expanded clone; other rows omit it.

clone_size d_call j_call v_call cdr3_nt cdr3_aa
few NA TRBJ2-2 TRBV5-1 TGCGCCAGCAGCTACCGGGGTGACTCGAACACCGGGGAGCTGTTTTTT CASSYRGDSNTGELFF
NA NA TRBJ2-7 TRBV7-2 TGTGCCAGCAGCTTAGACAGATCCTACGAGCAGTACTTC CASSLDRSYEQYF
few NA TRBJ2-7 TRBV19 TGTGCCAGCTCCCGGACGACAGCGTTAACCTACGAGCAGTACTTC CASSRTTALTYEQYF
NA NA TRBJ2-5 TRBV5-1 TGCGCCAGCAGGCAGGGGGAGACCCAGTACTTC CASRQGETQYF
NA TRBD2 TRBJ2-5 TRBV9 TGTGCCAGCAGCGTAGGTGCGGGGGGACCTCAAGAGACCCAGTACTTC CASSVGAGGPQETQYF
NA NA TRBJ2-7 TRBV10-3 TGTGCCATCAGTGAGTCGACCCGAGGGGGAAGCTACGAGCAGTACTTC CAISESTRGGSYEQYF
NA NA TRBJ2-3 TRBV11-2 TGTGCCAGCAGCTTAGTCCGGGGTAGCACAGATACGCAGTATTTT CASSLVRGSTDTQYF
NA TRBD1 TRBJ1-1 TRBV6-5 TGTGCCAGCATCGGGACAGGGATGAACACTGAAGCTTTCTTT CASIGTGMNTEAFF
few NA TRBJ2-4 TRBV7-9 TGTGCCAGCAGCCCCCCCCGTTTTATCGGGGTCGAGGCCAAAAACATTCAGTACTTC CASSPPRFIGVEAKNIQYF
NA NA TRBJ2-3 TRBV5-1 TGCGCCAGCAGCTTGGCCACCAGGGCGAGCACAGATACGCAGTATTTT CASSLATRASTDTQYF
NA NA TRBJ2-2 TRBV30 TGTGCCTGGAGTTCTAGCCACACCGGGGAGCTGTTTTTT CAWSSSHTGELFF
few TRBD1 TRBJ2-5 TRBV5-1 TGCGCCAGCAGCCGCAATACCGGGACAGAAGAGACCCAGTACTTC CASSRNTGTEETQYF
NA TRBD2 TRBJ2-1 TRBV29-1 TGCAGCGTCGGACCGGGACTAGCGGGAGTCACGGAGCAGTTCTTC CSVGPGLAGVTEQFF
NA NA TRBJ1-2 TRBV30 TGTGCCTGGAGCCAGATCTATGGCTACACCTTC CAWSQIYGYTF
NA NA TRBJ2-5 TRBV5-6 TGTGCCAGCCCGTGGGTGGGAGGTCAAGAGACCCAGTACTTC CASPWVGGQETQYF
NA TRBD1 TRBJ2-3 TRBV28 TGTGCCAGCAGTTCACCGGGACAGGGGTCCACAGATACGCAGTATTTT CASSSPGQGSTDTQYF
few TRBD1 TRBJ2-1 TRBV5-1 TGCGCCAGCAGCTTCCGGACAGGACTCAATGAGCAGTTCTTC CASSFRTGLNEQFF
NA NA TRBJ1-2 TRBV28 TGTGCCAGCAGTCCCAATCATGGCTACACCTTC CASSPNHGYTF
few NA TRBJ1-2 TRBV30 TGTGCCTGGAGGACCAGGAAAGACTATGGCTACACCTTC CAWRTRKDYGYTF
few TRBD1 TRBJ1-2 TRBV5-4 TGTGCCAGCAGCATAATAACGACAGGGATGGGCTACACCTTC CASSIITTGMGYTF